The rows below give T cell receptor beta chains drawn from one sample of a study of shared clonotypes between healthy human individuals. Method: immunoSEQ multiplex PCR; TCRdb's copy keeps in-frame clones and lacks some. The sample has about 480,000 clones, 79% seen once. Sequenced input: PBMCs. These receptors all stem from a middle-aged woman in good health. Some clones in this sample may be carry-over from other donors' samples. The CDR3 runs from the conserved cysteine through the conserved F or W. Each record gives: J gene, clone size, V gene, D gene, CDR3 protein, CDR3 DNA. The D gene is left open where the match is weak. For some rows the clone size is stated as once, few or many, or as a class when expanded; others skip it.

TRBJ2-1 . TRBV6-1 TRBD2 CASSLAGGPRNEQFF TGTGCCAGCAGTCTAGCGGGAGGGCCTCGGAATGAGCAGTTCTTC
TRBJ1-3 . TRBV19 . CASSTGLSGNTIYF TGTGCCAGTAGTACGGGACTCTCTGGAAACACCATATATTTT
TRBJ2-1 many TRBV2 TRBD2 CASSKPSGKGNEQFF TGTGCCAGCAGCAAGCCTAGCGGTAAAGGTAATGAGCAGTTCTTC
TRBJ2-7 . TRBV7-8 . CASSGADYEQYF TGTGCCAGCAGCGGGGCCGACTACGAGCAGTACTTC
TRBJ1-1 . TRBV29-1 . CSVKGQVNTEAFF TGCAGCGTGAAAGGACAAGTAAACACTGAAGCTTTCTTT
TRBJ1-1 . TRBV6-1 . CASSERRLGTEAFF TGTGCCAGCAGTGAAAGGAGGCTTGGGACTGAAGCTTTCTTT
TRBJ1-1 . TRBV18 . CASSPLDENTEAFF TGTGCCAGCTCACCACTGGATGAGAACACTGAAGCTTTCTTT
TRBJ2-7 . TRBV7-9 TRBD1 CASSGGQGLTYEQYF TGTGCCAGCAGCGGGGGACAGGGGTTAACCTACGAGCAGTACTTC
TRBJ1-5 once TRBV27 . CASSSLSYNQPQHF TGTGCCAGCAGTTCCCTCAGCTACAATCAGCCCCAGCATTTT
TRBJ1-2 . TRBV30 . CAWTSLAGYGYTF TGTGCCTGGACTTCTTTAGCGGGCTATGGCTACACCTTC
TRBJ1-5 . TRBV21-1 . CASSKSGRCPDQPQHF TGTGCCAGCAGCAAGTCAGGCAGGTGCCCTGATCAGCCCCAGCATTTT
TRBJ1-5 once TRBV21-1 . CASSNSRNFQPYGNQPQHF TGTGCCAGCAGCAATTCTCGGAATTTTCAACCTTATGGCAATCAGCCCCAGCATTTT
TRBJ1-3 . TRBV10-3 . CAISKDSRGNTIYF TGTGCCATCAGTAAAGACAGTAGAGGAAACACCATATATTTT
TRBJ2-1 . TRBV29-1 . CSVEVAPDNEQFF TGCAGCGTCGAGGTGGCGCCAGACAATGAGCAGTTCTTC
TRBJ2-1 . TRBV7-9 . CASSSGPSMVNEQFF TGTGCCAGCAGCTCGGGACCGTCGATGGTCAATGAGCAGTTCTTC
TRBJ2-7 . TRBV7-9 . CASSLRFGGDGKAYEQYF TGTGCCAGCAGCTTAAGATTCGGAGGGGACGGGAAAGCCTACGAGCAGTACTTC
TRBJ2-3 once TRBV10-3 . CAISGYSSTDTQYF TGTGCCATCAGTGGATATTCTAGCACAGATACGCAGTATTTT
TRBJ1-5 . TRBV4-3 . CASSQDIGVPGNQPQHF TGCGCCAGCAGCCAAGATATAGGAGTTCCGGGAAATCAGCCCCAGCATTTT
TRBJ2-3 . TRBV5-1 TRBD2 CASSGGRLALKDTQYF TGCGCCAGCAGCGGGGGGCGACTAGCGCTCAAGGATACGCAGTATTTT
TRBJ2-7 . TRBV4-3 . CASSPRAGTSYEQYF TGCGCCAGCAGCCCAAGGGCTGGAACCTCCTACGAGCAGTACTTC
TRBJ2-1 . TRBV19 TRBD2 CAGSTSGRGNEQFF TGTGCCGGTAGCACTAGCGGGAGGGGTAATGAGCAGTTCTTC
TRBJ1-4 . TRBV2 TRBD1 CASSDRGRIEKLFF TGTGCCAGCAGCGACAGGGGCCGTATTGAAAAACTGTTTTTT
TRBJ2-3 . TRBV6-5 . CASSFRVLTDTQYF TGTGCCAGCAGTTTCCGGGTCCTGACAGATACGCAGTATTTT
TRBJ2-2 . TRBV28 . CATPAPVVGELFF TGTGCCACCCCTGCCCCGGTGGTTGGGGAGCTGTTTTTT
TRBJ1-2 . TRBV19 . CASSMTNGGYTF TGTGCCAGTAGTATGACTAATGGGGGCTACACCTTC
TRBJ2-1 once TRBV5-1 . CASSLLGGAPNEQFF TGCGCCAGCAGCTTGTTGGGGGGGGCCCCCAATGAGCAGTTCTTC
TRBJ2-7 . TRBV28 . CASSFKMGSDEQYF TGTGCCAGCAGTTTCAAAATGGGGTCCGACGAGCAGTACTTC
TRBJ1-2 . TRBV6-1 . CASSESRGGYTF TGTGCCAGCAGTGAAAGTAGGGGCGGCTACACCTTC
TRBJ2-3 once TRBV5-8 TRBD2 CASRLAGGADTQYF TGTGCCAGCAGGTTAGCGGGAGGAGCAGATACGCAGTATTTT
TRBJ1-5 . TRBV19 TRBD1 CASTPGTGVHQPQHF TGTGCCAGTACCCCGGGGACAGGGGTTCATCAGCCCCAGCATTTT
TRBJ1-6 . TRBV2 . CASSEAKGSRNSPLHF TGTGCCAGCAGTGAAGCGAAGGGCTCTAGGAATTCACCCCTCCACTTT
TRBJ2-3 . TRBV27 . CASRGLKGSRTDTQYF TGTGCCAGCAGGGGTCTAAAGGGAAGTCGTACAGATACGCAGTATTTT
TRBJ1-1 few TRBV28 . CASSPGQLMNTEAFF TGTGCCAGCAGTCCGGGCCAACTGATGAACACTGAAGCTTTCTTT
TRBJ1-2 . TRBV30 . CAWNLQGWNYGYTF TGTGCCTGGAACCTACAGGGCTGGAACTATGGCTACACCTTC
TRBJ2-7 . TRBV7-7 . CASSLSPSPMNEQYF TGTGCTAGCAGCTTATCACCCTCGCCCATGAACGAGCAGTACTTC
TRBJ1-2 . TRBV5-1 . CASSQWGGDYGYTF TGCGCCAGCAGCCAGTGGGGCGGCGACTATGGCTACACCTTC
TRBJ2-1 . TRBV7-2 . CASSLGSPYNEQFF TGTGCCAGCAGCTTGGGTAGTCCCTACAATGAGCAGTTCTTC
TRBJ2-5 . TRBV30 TRBD1 CAWSSGTGGQETQYF TGTGCCTGGAGTTCCGGGACAGGGGGGCAAGAGACCCAGTACTTC
TRBJ1-1 few TRBV19 . CASIGEETEAFF TGTGCCAGTATAGGGGAAGAAACTGAAGCTTTCTTT
TRBJ1-2 . TRBV28 TRBD1 CASSPGTALGLNYGYTF TGTGCCAGCAGTCCCGGGACAGCTCTCGGCTTAAACTATGGCTACACCTTC
TRBJ2-1 . TRBV5-1 . CASSFNSLSSYNEQFF TGCGCCAGCAGCTTCAACTCGTTGAGCTCCTACAATGAGCAGTTCTTC
TRBJ2-7 once TRBV29-1 TRBD1 CSVGKTGGYEQYF TGCAGCGTCGGGAAGACAGGGGGGTACGAGCAGTACTTC
TRBJ2-5 . TRBV11-2 . CASSPKTQETQYF TGTGCCAGCAGCCCCAAGACCCAAGAGACCCAGTACTTC
TRBJ2-2 . TRBV5-1 . CASSSDGGAGELFF TGCGCCAGCAGCTCCGACGGGGGTGCCGGGGAGCTGTTTTTT
TRBJ2-2 once TRBV11-2 TRBD2 CASSSLAGVTGELFF TGTGCCAGCAGCTCACTAGCGGGAGTTACCGGGGAGCTGTTTTTT
TRBJ2-4 . TRBV27 . CASSNPPNIQYF TGTGCCAGCAGTAACCCCCCAAACATTCAGTACTTC
TRBJ1-4 few TRBV5-1 . CASSSLPGNEKLFF TGCGCCAGCAGCTCCCTTCCGGGTAATGAAAAACTGTTTTTT
TRBJ2-2 once TRBV4-3 . CASSQIRQARTGELFF TGCGCCAGCAGCCAGATTCGACAGGCGCGCACCGGGGAGCTGTTTTTT
TRBJ2-7 . TRBV7-6 . CASRLGDEQYF TGTGCCAGCCGTTTGGGGGACGAGCAGTACTTC
TRBJ2-6 . TRBV10-3 . CAIRQQFSGANVLTF TGTGCCATCAGACAACAGTTTTCTGGGGCCAACGTCCTGACTTTC
TRBJ1-4 . TRBV14 . CASSQLPGKLFF TGTGCCAGCAGCCAACTGCCGGGAAAACTGTTTTTT
TRBJ2-3 . TRBV29-1 . CSVGALGSTDTQYF TGCAGCGTTGGGGCCTTGGGCAGCACAGATACGCAGTATTTT
TRBJ2-3 . TRBV4-3 . CASSQDIGAGTDTQYF TGCGCCAGCAGCCAAGATATCGGGGCGGGAACAGATACGCAGTATTTT